This T cell receptor beta chain was documented in a study of T cell repertoires in cytomegalovirus infection. Study as a whole: HLA-B-restricted CMV epitopes that are well studied were used alongside recently identified HLA-C-restricted ones. From public TCR beta signatures came an indication of both CMV infection and matching HLA type. Overall study findings and caveats: CMV carriers having the relevant HLA were flagged by cumulative public TCR beta family frequency. CMV-specific HLA-C-restricted TCR beta clonotypes dominated the ex vivo response.

Using its own MiXCR run on the reads, TCRdb lists one record per CDR3 protein. The table shows approximately 390,000 distinct CDR3 sequences, with just under 35% occurring only once. The germline V gene has CDR1 SGHTA and CDR2 FQGNSA. The CDR3 runs 15 residues. The trim removed 5 bases at V and 7 bases at J, leaving 6 bases unmatched. This clonotype has a handful of counts. Its antigen is currently unknown. The sequencing here drew on cultured PBMCs, taken from culture after CMV antigen stimulation. This TCR was sampled from a human donor in good health (CMV status not recorded). Some clones in this sample may be carry-over from other donors' samples. The chain recombines TRBV7-2 with TRBJ2-3; 13 positions agree with TRBD2. CDR3 DNA sequence: TGTGCCAGCAGCCCACTAGCGGGAGGGCGAAATACGCAGTATTTT. Its protein is CASSPLAGGRNTQYF.